These 7 T cell receptor beta chains originate from one sample sequenced in a study of T cell clonality in common variable immunodeficiency. Study results and caveats: Fewer deletions and N-nucleotide insertions were reportedly seen in common variable immunodeficiency TCR beta sequences.

Only in-frame clones appear in the TCRdb table, and some are missing; sequencing was by immunoSEQ multiplex PCR. The sample lists over 20,000 clones, none appearing once, the ten largest making up around 2%. Antigen specificity for these receptors is unknown. Sequencing used peripheral blood mononuclear cells. The source of these receptors is a human donor with common variable immunodeficiency.

The sample holds many counts of this clone. The sequenced fragment ends 3 residues before the CDR3 boundary, so the rest is inferred from the germline J gene. The J gene is TRBJ2-7, the V gene TRBV3-1 (or the pseudogene TRBV3-2); 7 bases agree with TRBD1. CDR1 LGHDT and CDR2 YNNKEL come from the germline V gene (reference sequence). The V and J ends lost 4 bases and 3 bases, in that order; junction bases with no gene match: 3. The CDR3 contains 13 residues. CDR3: CASSPGQNYEQYF. The CDR3 DNA, read in part, is TGTGCCAGCAGCCCGGGACAGAACTACGAG.

In this sample, this clone turned up many times. CDR3 sequence: CASSVMDRDTSPLHF. The CDR3 bases that were read are TGTGCCAGCAGCGTTATGGACAGGGATACTTCACCC. The rearrangement joins TRBV6-2 or TRBV6-3 to TRBJ1-6, with 8 nucleotides matching TRBD1. The CDR3 goes on 3 residues after the read ends, and that part is filled in from the germline J gene. There are 15 residues in the CDR3. The junction had 10 bases not matched to a gene; V was cut back by 6 bases and J by 9 bases. The germline CDR1 and CDR2 sequences are MNHEY and SVGEGT.

This clone came up many times. The read ends 3 residues early relative to the CDR3; the germline J gene fills the gap. V usage is TRBV20-1 and J usage is TRBJ2-1; 12 bases agree with TRBD2. The germline V gene has CDR1 DFQATT and CDR2 SNEGSKA (reference sequence). J was trimmed by 0 bases and V by 0 bases; bases with no gene match: 12. CDR3 length: 20 residues. The CDR3 bases that were read are TGCAGTGCTAGAGATCTCCCAGGGACTAGCGGGTTTAGCTCCTACAATGAG. Translating gives CSARDLPGTSGFSSYNE. The whole CDR3 region reads CSARDLPGTSGFSSYNEQFF.

This clone was counted ten times or more. Sequencing ends 3 residues short of the CDR3 end; the germline J gene provides the rest. The chain combines TRBV5-1 with TRBJ1-1; D might be TRBD1 (5 bases). This CDR3 has 14 amino acids. From germline, CDR1 is SGHRS and CDR2 YFSETQ. V was pared by 4 bases and J by 0 bases, with 10 bases between. Incomplete CDR3 DNA: TGCGCCAGCAGCCTGCAGGGTATGAACACTGAA. Amino acids: CASSLQGMNTE. The whole CDR3 protein is CASSLQGMNTEAFF. The whole variable domain, filled in from reference TRBV5-1 and TRBJ1-1, reads KAGVTQTPRYLIKTRGQQVTLSCSPISGHRSVSWYQQTPGQGLQFLFEYFSETQRNKGNFPGRFSGRQFSNSRSEMNVSTLELGDSALYLCASSLQGMNTEAFFGQGTRLTVV.

In this sample, this clone turned up many times. The CDR3 end falls 3 residues outside the read, so it is completed with the germline J gene. V is TRBV7-8 and J is TRBJ1-1, with D possibly matching TRBD1 (5 bases). Trimming left V 5 bases short and J 3 bases short, with 13 bases between. Germline values: CDR1 SGHVS, CDR2 FQNEAQ. The CDR3 has 14 amino acids. The DNA read from the CDR3 is TGTGCCAGCAGCCCCAGGGTCAGGGACACTGAA. This sequence encodes CASSPRVRDTE. The whole CDR3 is CASSPRVRDTEAFF.

This clone was detected many times. The sequenced fragment ends 3 residues before the CDR3 boundary, so the rest is inferred from the germline J gene. V and J are TRBV2 and TRBJ1-4, with D unclear. The CDR3 has 14 amino acids. CDR1 SNHLY and CDR2 FYNNEI come from the germline V gene. Trimming cost V 4 bases and J 5 bases, with 11 bases left between them. The covered CDR3 bases are TGTGCCAGCAGTGTGGGCAGCCTCAATGAAAAA. Protein sequence: CASSVGSLNEK. The whole CDR3 region reads CASSVGSLNEKLFF.

This clone has at least ten counts. The observed sequence ends 3 residues before the CDR3 terminus, with the missing tail filled in from the germline J gene. The V call is TRBV7-2, the J call TRBJ2-5, with D possibly matching TRBD1 (6 bases). Trimming removed 5 bases at V and 0 bases at J, with 13 bases between. Germline V gives CDR1 SGHTA, CDR2 FQGNSA. The CDR3 spans 15 residues. CDR3 in amino acids: CASSPPGHHQETQYF. The sequenced part of the CDR3 DNA is TGTGCCAGCAGCCCGCCGGGACACCACCAAGAGACC.